What follows are 17 T cell receptor beta chains derived from one specimen sequenced in a study of T cell responses to AZD1222 COVID-19 vaccine. The table came from immunoSEQ multiplex PCR; TCRdb's copy has only in-frame clones and leaves some out. The table has approximately 150,000 clones, around nine tenths seen once. The sample in question was peripheral blood, obtained on day 0 of AZD1222 vaccination. The receptors stem from an adult in good health.

The chain recombines TRBV7-3 with TRBJ2-2; 7 nucleotides match TRBD2. Losses at the gene ends were 5 bases for V and 2 bases for J; bases not matched to a gene: 5. Germline lookup yields CDR1 SGHTA and CDR2 FQGTGA. The CDR3 has 15 residues. DNA of the CDR3: TGTGCCAGCAGCCGTGGGACTATTAACACCGGGGAGCTGTTTTTT. Translation gives CASSRGTINTGELFF.

The chain carries TRBV11-1 and TRBJ2-1; 9 nucleotides agree with TRBD2. The trim removed 4 bases at V and 5 bases at J, leaving 6 bases unmatched. Looked up from germline, CDR1 is SGHAT and CDR2 is FQDESV (reference sequence). This CDR3 spans 15 amino acids. The CDR3 nucleotides are TGTGCCAGCAGCTCCCGCGGGAGGGCCAACAATGAGCAGTTCTTC. This codes for CASSSRGRANNEQFF.

Comment on this clone: Its ends do not fully match the called genes, so a read error is possible. This sequence joins TRBV6-5 and TRBJ2-7; TRBD1 agrees at 9 bases. The CDR3 runs to 15 residues. The germline V gene has CDR1 MNHEY and CDR2 SVGAGI. The chain's CDR3 is CASRDREISSSEQYF. The CDR3 bases are TGTGCCAGTCGGGACAGGGAAATTTCTTCCTCCGAGCAGTACTTC.

The chain is built from TRBV19 and TRBJ2-5; 10 bases agree with TRBD1. With 10 bases clipped from V and 5 bases from J, the junction kept 10 bases outside the gene matches. The CDR3 runs 14 residues. Germline CDR1 and CDR2: LNHDA and SQIVND (reference sequence). In nucleotides, the CDR3 is TGTGCCACCAAGGCAACGGGACAGGGGGAGACCCAGTACTTC. It translates to CATKATGQGETQYF.

V is TRBV27 and J is TRBJ1-1; tentatively, D is TRBD1 (6 bases). The germline V gene encodes CDR1 MNHEY and CDR2 SMNVEV (reference sequence). Trimming took 6 bases from V and 3 from J, leaving 17 bases between them. The CDR3 sequence is 15 residues long. The CDR3 loop is CASSHYGGGDTEAFF. In nucleotides, the CDR3 is TGTGCCAGCAGCCACTATGGGGGCGGGGACACTGAAGCTTTCTTT.

The V and J genes are TRBV5-8 and TRBJ2-6, with 9 bases fitting TRBD1. The CDR3 is 13 residues long. Germline lookup yields CDR1 SGHTS and CDR2 YDEGEE. CDR3 in amino acids: CGVGTGGANVLTF. The CDR3 DNA reads TGTGGGGTCGGGACAGGGGGGGCCAACGTCCTGACTTTC.

This clone was observed once. The chain is built from TRBV24-1 and TRBJ1-2; D is possibly TRBD1 (6 bases). Per the germline V gene, CDR1 is KGHDR and CDR2 is SFDVKD. The CDR3 is made up of 15 amino acids. V was clipped by 7 bases and J by 5 bases, with 19 bases between them. CDR3: CATSPTGGAGYGYTF. In DNA, the CDR3 is TGTGCCACCAGCCCGACTGGGGGCGCAGGATATGGCTACACCTTC.

V and J are TRBV9 and TRBJ2-7, with D perhaps TRBD1 or TRBD2 (5 bases each). The CDR3 spans 15 residues. With 0 bases removed from V and 2 bases from J, the gap between germline ends came to 12 bases. Looked up from germline, CDR1 is SGDLS and CDR2 is YYNGEE. The CDR3 DNA is TGTGCCAGCAGCGTAGTTGGGACCTCTACCTACGAGCAGTACTTC. It is translated as CASSVVGTSTYEQYF.

This chain joins TRBV10-1 and TRBJ2-7, with D perhaps matching TRBD2 (6 bases). Germline V gene data show CDR1 as WNHNN and CDR2 as SYGVQD (reference sequence). V was pared by 0 bases and J by 2 bases, with 14 bases between. The CDR3 totals 16 residues. CDR3 residues: CASSESLAVIPYEQYF. DNA of the CDR3: TGCGCCAGCAGTGAGTCATTAGCGGTTATCCCCTACGAGCAGTACTTC.

The rearrangement uses TRBV2 and TRBJ2-7; the D gene could be TRBD1 or TRBD2 (5 bases each). With 6 bases removed from V and 4 bases from J, the gap between germline ends came to 10 bases. In germline, CDR1 is SNHLY, CDR2 FYNNEI. The CDR3 consists of 12 residues. CDR3: CASRVGEYEQYF. CDR3 DNA sequence: TGTGCCAGCAGGGTGGGGGAGTACGAGCAGTACTTC.

The V call is TRBV27, the J call TRBJ2-3; D remains ambiguous. The CDR3 has 16 residues. Trimming shortened V by 6 bases and J by 2 bases, and 18 bases separated the two germline ends. Germline loops: CDR1 MNHEY, CDR2 SMNVEV (reference sequence). This chain's CDR3 is CASRLSRASFTDTQYF. CDR3 nucleotides: TGTGCCAGCAGACTCTCCCGGGCCTCCTTCACAGATACGCAGTATTTT.

V and J are TRBV12-3 or TRBV12-4 and TRBJ1-1; no reliable D call. The CDR3 covers 13 residues. V dropped 5 bases and J dropped 6 bases, with 13 bases sitting between them. CDR3 DNA: TGTGCCAGCAGTCTCCGGAATCTGGCTGAAGCTTTCTTT. As protein: CASSLRNLAEAFF.

The genes are TRBV9 and TRBJ1-2; D call uncertain. Germline CDR1 SGDLS, CDR2 YYNGEE. Between the trimmed V and J ends, which lost 0 bases and 7 bases, there was a span of 10 bases. The CDR3 spans 13 residues. The CDR3: CASSVDLGGGYTF. DNA of the CDR3: TGTGCCAGCAGCGTAGATCTGGGCGGTGGCTACACCTTC.

The genes are TRBV7-9 and TRBJ2-7, with a weak D call TRBD1 (6 bases). The CDR3 sequence is 15 residues long. V was trimmed by 4 bases and J by 0 bases, leaving 13 bases between them. Germline V gene sequence: CDR1 SEHNR, CDR2 FQNEAQ (reference sequence). The chain's CDR3 is CASSSRDTNSYEQYF. DNA of the CDR3: TGTGCCAGCAGCTCCCGGGACACCAACTCCTACGAGCAGTACTTC.

The gene calls are TRBV9 and TRBJ2-4; 7 bases fit TRBD1. Trimming removed 3 bases from V and 9 bases from J; junction bases left unmatched: 6. The CDR3 extends over 13 amino acids. Germline V CDR1 and CDR2: SGDLS, YYNGEE. Written as DNA, the CDR3 is TGTGCCAGCAGCGCCGACAGGGTCAGCATTCAGTACTTC. This codes for CASSADRVSIQYF.

CDR3 in amino acids: CASSPHDIPNSPLHF. For the CDR3, the DNA is TGTGCCAGCAGCCCCCATGACATACCTAATTCACCCCTCCACTTT. The rearrangement uses TRBV9 and TRBJ1-6; unclear D gene. Germline loops: CDR1 SGDLS, CDR2 YYNGEE. V lost 4 bases, J lost 6 bases, and 14 bases lay in between. CDR3 size: 15 residues.

This chain's CDR3 is CASSDRTGGLYYGYTF. CDR3 DNA sequence: TGTGCCAGCAGCGATCGGACAGGGGGCCTCTACTATGGCTACACCTTC. The chain employs TRBV28 and TRBJ1-2, with 11 positions matching TRBD1. Per the germline V gene, CDR1 is MDHEN and CDR2 is SYDVKM. This CDR3 is 16 amino acids long. V gave up 6 bases and J gave up 3 bases; unmatched junction bases: 9.